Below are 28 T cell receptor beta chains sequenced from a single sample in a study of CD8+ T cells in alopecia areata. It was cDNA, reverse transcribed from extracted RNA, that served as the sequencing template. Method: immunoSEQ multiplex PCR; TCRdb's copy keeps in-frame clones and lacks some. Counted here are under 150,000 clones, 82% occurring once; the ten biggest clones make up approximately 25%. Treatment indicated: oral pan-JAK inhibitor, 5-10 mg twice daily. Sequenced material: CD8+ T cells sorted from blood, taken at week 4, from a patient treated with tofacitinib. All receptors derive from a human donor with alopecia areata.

The chain's CDR3 is CASSANLAGSTYEQYF. The CDR3 DNA sequence: TGTGCCAGCAGTGCCAACCTAGCGGGGTCTACCTACGAGCAGTACTTC. The chain employs TRBV27 and TRBJ2-7, with TRBD2 matching over 9 bases. The CDR3 covers 16 residues. Germline V gives CDR1 MNHEY, CDR2 SMNVEV (reference sequence). Trimming took 5 bases from V and 2 from J; bases not matched to a gene: 10.

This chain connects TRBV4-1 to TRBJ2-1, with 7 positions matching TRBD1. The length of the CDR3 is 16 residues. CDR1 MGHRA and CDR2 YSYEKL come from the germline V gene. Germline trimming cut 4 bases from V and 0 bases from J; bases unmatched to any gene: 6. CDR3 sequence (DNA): TGCGCCAGCAGCCCAGGGGGACGGAGCTCCTACAATGAGCAGTTCTTC. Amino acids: CASSPGGRSSYNEQFF.

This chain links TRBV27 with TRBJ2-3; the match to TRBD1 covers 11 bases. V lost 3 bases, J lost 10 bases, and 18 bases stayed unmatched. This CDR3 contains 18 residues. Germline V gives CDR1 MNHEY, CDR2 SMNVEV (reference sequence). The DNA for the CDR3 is TGTGCCAGCAGTTTCTCTTGGGGGACAGGGGGATTAAGGCAGGCGCAGTATTTT. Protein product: CASSFSWGTGGLRQAQYF.

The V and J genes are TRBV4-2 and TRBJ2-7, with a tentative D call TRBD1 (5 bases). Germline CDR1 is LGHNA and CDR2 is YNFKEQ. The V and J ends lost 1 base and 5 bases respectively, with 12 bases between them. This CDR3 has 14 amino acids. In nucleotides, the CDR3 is TGTGCCAGCAGCCAAGCCGTCTTAGGGGACGAGCAGTACTTC. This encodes CASSQAVLGDEQYF.

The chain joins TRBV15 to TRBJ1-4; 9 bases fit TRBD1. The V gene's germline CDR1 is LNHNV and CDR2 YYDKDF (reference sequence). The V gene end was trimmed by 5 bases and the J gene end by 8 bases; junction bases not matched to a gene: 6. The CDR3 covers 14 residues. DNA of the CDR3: TGTGCCACCAGCGCCCGGGACAGGGACGAAAAACTGTTTTTT. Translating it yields CATSARDRDEKLFF.

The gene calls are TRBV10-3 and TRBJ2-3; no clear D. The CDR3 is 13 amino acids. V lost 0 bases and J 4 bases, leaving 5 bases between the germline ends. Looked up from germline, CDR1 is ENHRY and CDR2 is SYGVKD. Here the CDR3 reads CAISESDADTQYF. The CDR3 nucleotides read TGTGCCATCAGTGAGTCTGACGCAGATACGCAGTATTTT.

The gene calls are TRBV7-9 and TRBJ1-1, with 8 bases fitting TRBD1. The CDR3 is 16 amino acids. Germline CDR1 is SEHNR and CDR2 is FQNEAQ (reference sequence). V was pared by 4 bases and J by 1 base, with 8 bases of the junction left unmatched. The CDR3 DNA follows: TGTGCCAGCAGCTCGCTATCCAGGGGGCGGAACACTGAAGCTTTCTTT. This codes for CASSSLSRGRNTEAFF.

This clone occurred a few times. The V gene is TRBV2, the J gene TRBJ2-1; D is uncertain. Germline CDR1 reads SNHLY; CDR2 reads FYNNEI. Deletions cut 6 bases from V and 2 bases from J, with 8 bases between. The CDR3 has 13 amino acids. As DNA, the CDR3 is TGTGCCAGCAGCGGATCGACCTACAATGAGCAGTTCTTC. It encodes CASSGSTYNEQFF.

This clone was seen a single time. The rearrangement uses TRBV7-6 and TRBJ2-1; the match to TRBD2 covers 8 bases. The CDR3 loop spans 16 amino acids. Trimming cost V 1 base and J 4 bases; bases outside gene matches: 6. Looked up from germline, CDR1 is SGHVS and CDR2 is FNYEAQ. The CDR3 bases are TGTGCCAGCAGCTTAGGGCGGGGGGTCGTTTACAATGAGCAGTTCTTC. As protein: CASSLGRGVVYNEQFF.

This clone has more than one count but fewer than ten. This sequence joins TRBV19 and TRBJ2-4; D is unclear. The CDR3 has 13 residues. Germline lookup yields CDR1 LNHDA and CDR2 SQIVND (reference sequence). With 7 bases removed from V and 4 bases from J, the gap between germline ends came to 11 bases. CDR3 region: CASMVPDKNIQYF. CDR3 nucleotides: TGTGCCAGTATGGTCCCAGATAAAAACATTCAGTACTTC.

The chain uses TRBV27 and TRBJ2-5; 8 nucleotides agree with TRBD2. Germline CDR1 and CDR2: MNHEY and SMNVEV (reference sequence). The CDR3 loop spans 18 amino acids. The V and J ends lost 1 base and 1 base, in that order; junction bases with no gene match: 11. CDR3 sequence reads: CASSLLGAGRGVQETQYF. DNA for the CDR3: TGTGCCAGCAGTTTATTAGGGGCAGGGCGGGGGGTCCAAGAGACCCAGTACTTC.

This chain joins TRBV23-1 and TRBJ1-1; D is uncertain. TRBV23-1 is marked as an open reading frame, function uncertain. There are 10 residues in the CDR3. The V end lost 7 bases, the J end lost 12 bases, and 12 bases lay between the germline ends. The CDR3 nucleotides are TGCGCCAGCATGAGGGAGAGAACTTTCTTT. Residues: CASMRERTFF.

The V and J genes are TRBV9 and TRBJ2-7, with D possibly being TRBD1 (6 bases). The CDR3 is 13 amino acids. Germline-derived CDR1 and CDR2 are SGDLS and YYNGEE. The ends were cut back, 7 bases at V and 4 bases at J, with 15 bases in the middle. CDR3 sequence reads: CASASGDGYEQYF. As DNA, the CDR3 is TGTGCCAGCGCTTCAGGGGATGGGTACGAGCAGTACTTC.

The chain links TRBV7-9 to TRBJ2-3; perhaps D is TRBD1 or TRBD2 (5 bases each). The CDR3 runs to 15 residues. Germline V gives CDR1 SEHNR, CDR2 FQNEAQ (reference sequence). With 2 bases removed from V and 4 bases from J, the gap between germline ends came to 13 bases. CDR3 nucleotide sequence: TGTGCCAGCAGCTTAAATGTGGGGGTCGCAGATACGCAGTATTTT. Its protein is CASSLNVGVADTQYF.

The chain's CDR3 is CASTSAIEQYF. CDR3 coding DNA: TGTGCCAGCACCTCTGCAATCGAGCAGTACTTC. V gene TRBV2 combines with J gene TRBJ2-7; D remains ambiguous. The CDR3 is 11 residues long. V was trimmed by 7 bases and J by 6 bases, leaving 10 bases between them. Per the germline V gene, CDR1 is SNHLY and CDR2 is FYNNEI.

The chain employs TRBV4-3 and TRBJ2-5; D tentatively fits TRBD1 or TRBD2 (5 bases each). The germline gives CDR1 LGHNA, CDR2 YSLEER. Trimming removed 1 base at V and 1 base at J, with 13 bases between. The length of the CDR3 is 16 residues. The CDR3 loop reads CASSQAVGVLQETQYF. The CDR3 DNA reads TGCGCCAGCAGCCAAGCCGTGGGGGTCCTCCAAGAGACCCAGTACTTC.

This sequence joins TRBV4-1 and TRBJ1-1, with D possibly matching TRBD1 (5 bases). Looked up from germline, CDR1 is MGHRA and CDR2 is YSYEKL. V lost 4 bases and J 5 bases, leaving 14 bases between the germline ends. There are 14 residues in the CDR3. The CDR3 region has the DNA TGCGCCAGCAGCCCTCAGGGATCCTTGACTGAAGCTTTCTTT. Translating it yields CASSPQGSLTEAFF.

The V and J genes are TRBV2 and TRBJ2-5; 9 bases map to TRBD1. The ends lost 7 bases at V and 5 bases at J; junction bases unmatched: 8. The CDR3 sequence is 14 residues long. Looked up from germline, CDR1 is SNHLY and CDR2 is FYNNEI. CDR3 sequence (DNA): TGTGCCAGCACCCGGACAGGGGCAGGGGAGACCCAGTACTTC. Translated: CASTRTGAGETQYF.

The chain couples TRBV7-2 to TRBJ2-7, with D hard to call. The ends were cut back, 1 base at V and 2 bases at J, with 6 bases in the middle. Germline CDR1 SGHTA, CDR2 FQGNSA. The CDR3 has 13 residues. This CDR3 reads CASSLGMPYEQYF. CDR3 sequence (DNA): TGTGCCAGCAGCTTAGGGATGCCCTACGAGCAGTACTTC.

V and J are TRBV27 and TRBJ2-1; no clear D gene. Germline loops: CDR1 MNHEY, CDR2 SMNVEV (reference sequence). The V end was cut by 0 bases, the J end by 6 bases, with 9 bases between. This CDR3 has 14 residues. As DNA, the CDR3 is TGTGCCAGCAGTTTATCGTACAACATCAATGAGCAGTTCTTC. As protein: CASSLSYNINEQFF.

The CDR3 nucleotides read TGTGCCAGCAGCCAGACAGGGGCGAATGAGCAGTTCTTC. This gives the protein CASSQTGANEQFF. The V and J genes are TRBV5-8 and TRBJ2-1, with 8 bases identical to TRBD1. With V trimmed by 4 bases and J by 7 bases, 4 bases remained unmatched. The CDR3 sequence is 13 residues long. Germline loops: CDR1 SGHTS, CDR2 YDEGEE.

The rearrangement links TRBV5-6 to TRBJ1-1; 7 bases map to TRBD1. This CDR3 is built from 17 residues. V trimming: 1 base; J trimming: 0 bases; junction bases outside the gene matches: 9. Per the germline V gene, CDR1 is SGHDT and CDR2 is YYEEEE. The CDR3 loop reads CASSLRQGQILNTEAFF. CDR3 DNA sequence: TGTGCCAGCAGCTTGAGACAGGGACAGATTTTGAACACTGAAGCTTTCTTT.

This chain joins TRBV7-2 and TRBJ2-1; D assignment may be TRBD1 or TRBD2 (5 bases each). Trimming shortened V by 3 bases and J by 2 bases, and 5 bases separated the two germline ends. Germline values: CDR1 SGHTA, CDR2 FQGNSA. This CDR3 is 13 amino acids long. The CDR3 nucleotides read TGTGCCAGCAGCTTGGGGGCCTACAATGAGCAGTTCTTC. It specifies CASSLGAYNEQFF.

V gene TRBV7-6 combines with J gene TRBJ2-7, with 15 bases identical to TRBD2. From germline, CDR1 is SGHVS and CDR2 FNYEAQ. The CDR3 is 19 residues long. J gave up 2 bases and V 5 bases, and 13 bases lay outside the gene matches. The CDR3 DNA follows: TGTGCCAGCAGCGAGGGTCCCGGGACTAGCGGGGGGAATCCCTACGAGCAGTACTTC. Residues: CASSEGPGTSGGNPYEQYF.

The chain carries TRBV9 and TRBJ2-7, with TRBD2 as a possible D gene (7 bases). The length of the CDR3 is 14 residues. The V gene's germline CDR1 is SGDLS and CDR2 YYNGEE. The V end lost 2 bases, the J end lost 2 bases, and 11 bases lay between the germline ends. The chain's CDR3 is CASSVGGLAYEQYF. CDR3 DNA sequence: TGTGCCAGCAGCGTGGGGGGGCTGGCCTACGAGCAGTACTTC.

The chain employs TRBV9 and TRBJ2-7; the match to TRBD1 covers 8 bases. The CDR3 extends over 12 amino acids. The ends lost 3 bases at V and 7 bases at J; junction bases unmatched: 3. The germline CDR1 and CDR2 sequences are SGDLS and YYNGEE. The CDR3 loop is CASSGTGNEQYF. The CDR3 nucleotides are TGTGCCAGCAGCGGGACAGGGAATGAGCAGTACTTC.

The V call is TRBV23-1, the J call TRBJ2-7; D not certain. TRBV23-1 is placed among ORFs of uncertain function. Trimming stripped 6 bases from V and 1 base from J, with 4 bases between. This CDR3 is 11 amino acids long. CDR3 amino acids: CASSGSYEQYF. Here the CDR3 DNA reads TGCGCCAGCAGCGGTTCCTACGAGCAGTACTTC.

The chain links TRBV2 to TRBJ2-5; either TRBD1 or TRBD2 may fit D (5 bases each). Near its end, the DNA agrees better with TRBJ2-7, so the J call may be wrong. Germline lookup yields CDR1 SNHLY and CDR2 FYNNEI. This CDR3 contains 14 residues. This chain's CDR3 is CASRNRDGAYEQYF. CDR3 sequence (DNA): TGTGCCAGCAGAAACCGGGACGGAGCCTACGAGCAGTACTTC.